The rows below give T cell receptor beta chains drawn from one sample of a study of Graves' ophthalmopathy and Graves' hyperthyroidism. TCRdb re-analysed the multiplex PCR reads in MiXCR, keeping a single row per CDR3 protein. The sample has 660,000 or so distinct CDR3 sequences, over 40% seen once. The sequenced material came from peripheral blood. Receptor source: an adult man with Graves' ophthalmopathy. CDR3s include the opening cysteine and the closing phenylalanine or tryptophan. D genes are given only for firm matches. Part of the rows lack a size; the others show once, few, many or a class for expanded clones.

D gene	clone size	J gene	V gene	CDR3 protein	CDR3 DNA
NA	NA	TRBJ2-1	TRBV7-9	CASSSQGGENEQFF	TGTGCCAGCAGCTCTCAGGGGGGGGAAAATGAGCAGTTCTTC
NA	NA	TRBJ1-5	TRBV24-1	CATGDSSNQPQHF	TGTGCCACCGGCGACAGTAGCAATCAGCCCCAGCATTTT
TRBD2	NA	TRBJ2-5	TRBV11-2	CASSQVSRGGETQYF	TGTGCCAGCAGCCAAGTGTCCCGGGGGGGAGAGACCCAGTACTTC
TRBD1	many	TRBJ2-7	TRBV7-9	CASSPRPGQGGEQYF	TGTGCCAGCAGCCCACGTCCGGGACAGGGCGGAGAGCAGTACTTC
NA	NA	TRBJ2-7	TRBV2	CVRVPAYEQYF	TGTGTACGAGTTCCGGCCTACGAGCAGTACTTC
TRBD2	NA	TRBJ2-1	TRBV10-3	CAISESLTTAGVSEQFF	TGTGCCATCAGTGAGTCGCTAACTACAGCGGGAGTCTCTGAGCAGTTCTTC
NA	many	TRBJ2-7	TRBV6-6	CASSFTAGKGRHEQYF	TGTGCCAGCAGTTTCACGGCGGGGAAGGGTCGGCACGAGCAGTACTTC
TRBD2	many	TRBJ2-2	TRBV6-5	CASSGLAGDDTGELFF	TGTGCCAGCAGTGGACTAGCGGGAGATGACACCGGGGAGCTGTTTTTT
NA	many	TRBJ2-6	TRBV7-8	CASSLAQPSGANVLTF	TGTGCCAGCAGCTTAGCACAGCCCTCTGGGGCCAACGTCCTGACTTTC
NA	NA	TRBJ1-1	TRBV6-1	CASSELSGLTEAFF	TGTGCCAGCAGTGAATTGTCAGGGCTCACTGAAGCTTTCTTT